This TCR beta chain was sequenced during a study of CD8 T cells in ankylosing spondylitis. Study-level findings and limits: Disease-linked clones reportedly showed significant enrichment in matched ankylosing spondylitis synovial fluid. Those disease-linked clones were CD8+; they were also relatively rare in peripheral blood. Made up of about eight highly homologous variants, a TCR beta motif appeared characteristic of ankylosing spondylitis blood.

Of note for this clonotype: The antigen is unknown.

Trimming shortened V by 7 bases and J by 3 bases, and 13 bases separated the two germline ends. The CDR3 covers 13 residues. From germline, CDR1 is MGHDK and CDR2 SYGVNS. TCRdb reanalysed the 5' RACE reads using MiXCR and keeps one entry per CDR3 protein. The sample lists about 270,000 distinct CDR3 sequences, roughly a third occurring once. Source material: blood, either unsorted or a sorted T cell fraction (not recorded which). This sequence was found in a male donor with ankylosing spondylitis or in good health (not recorded which). The rearrangement links TRBV25-1 to TRBJ2-7, with D maybe TRBD1 (6 bases). The CDR3 DNA reads TGTGCCAGCACACGGCCGGGACACTACGAGCAGTACTTC. It codes for CASTRPGHYEQYF.